The entry below gives a single T cell receptor (beta chain) sequence along with its context. Its antigen is unknown. Nothing much larger sits one base from this clone, and base qualities are not available. These data belong to a study of T cell changes during pregnancy in multiple sclerosis (dated by TCRdb to between 2019 and 2020). Notes on the research overall: Changes in the T cell repertoire over the course of pregnancy were examined in this study in women with multiple sclerosis.

The library was prepared using the immunoSEQ multiplex PCR assay. TCRdb carries this immuneACCESS record with in-frame sequences only. Its versions omit some clonotypes, under half of them owing to an unresolved V gene in the studies checked, with the rest unexplained. For this sample there are 35,000 or so clones; under 95% appear just once. The leading ten clones occupy over 0.45% of the sample. From the cysteine up to the phenylalanine, the CDR3 has a length of 14 residues. Kept here is only the CDR3 DNA, which spans 42 bases and is read in frame from base 1. The junction shows trimming of 4 bases on V and 9 bases on J, and the gene matches do not reach 4 bases of it. CDR1 and CDR2 are read off the germline V gene as SGHTA and FQGTGA.

The sequence links TRBV7-3 to TRBJ1-6; 9 middle bases align to TRBD1. Specimen: CD4+ T cells from peripheral blood mononuclear cells, collected after pregnancy. The TCR originated in a female donor with multiple sclerosis, enrolled in a pregnancy study. The sequenced DNA: TGTGCCAGCAGCTCACAGGGGGCCGGTTCACCCCTCCACTTT. The encoded protein is CASSSQGAGSPLHF.